The 26 T cell receptor beta chains listed next were all sequenced from one sample in a study of T cells in Graves' hyperthyroidism and ophthalmopathy (dated by TCRdb to about 2019). The library relied on multiplex PCR. The sequencer was an Illumina HiSeq 2000. The TCR beta CDR3 regions were amplified from the RNA transcripts. A first-round RT-PCR of the TCR CDR3 used the HTBI primer set with the Qiagen OneStep RT-PCR kit. The raw public data were reprocessed by TCRdb itself: fastp quality trimming at Q25, MiXCR clonotype calling, in-frame beta chains only. Entries are consolidated by CDR3 protein sequence, retaining the most common genes and DNA. The sample has fewer than 650,000 distinct CDR3 sequences on record, 13% to 15% of them singletons. Together, the top ten hold roughly 7.7% of the sample. The sequenced sample consisted of blood. The receptors shown here come from a woman between 18 and 30 years old with Graves' ophthalmopathy.

This clonotype was observed at least ten times. The chain has TRBV11-3 and TRBJ2-7; D not resolved. Germline CDR1 and CDR2: SGHNT and YENEEA. There are 14 residues in the CDR3. Deletions cut 1 base from V and 5 bases from J, with 12 bases between. CDR3 in DNA: TGTGCCAGCAGCTTAGGAGGTGGGATCGACGAGCAGTACTTC. Protein sequence: CASSLGGGIDEQYF. Combining the CDR3 with reference TRBV11-3 and TRBJ2-7 gives the whole variable domain EAGVVQSPRYKIIEKKQPVAFWCNPISGHNTLYWYLQNLGQGPELLIRYENEEAVDDSQLPKDRFSAERLKGVDSTLKIQPAELGDSAVYLCASSLGGGIDEQYFGPGTRLTVT.

This chain connects TRBV3-1 to TRBJ1-1; 7 nucleotides agree with TRBD1. This CDR3 is 15 amino acids long. Looked up from germline, CDR1 is LGHDT and CDR2 is YNNKEL (reference sequence). V was pared by 0 bases and J by 4 bases, with 5 bases of the junction left unmatched. In DNA form, the CDR3 reads TGTGCCAGCAGCCAAGAAGGCAGGGGGGCCACTGAAGCTTTCTTT. It translates to CASSQEGRGATEAFF.

This clonotype has just a few counts. The chain joins TRBV27 to TRBJ1-2; weak D call: TRBD1 (5 bases). The V and J ends lost 6 bases and 3 bases respectively, with 14 bases between them. CDR3 length: 14 residues. In germline, CDR1 is MNHEY, CDR2 SMNVEV (reference sequence). The CDR3 sequence: CASSFRGTHYGYTF. The CDR3 DNA reads as TGTGCCAGCAGCTTCCGAGGGACCCACTATGGCTACACCTTC.

This chain's CDR3 is CASSPSGGDEQFF. The CDR3 nucleotides are TGCGCCAGCAGCCCAAGCGGGGGGGATGAGCAGTTCTTC. The J gene is TRBJ2-1, the V gene TRBV5-1; the match to TRBD2 covers 10 bases. Germline CDR1 SGHRS, CDR2 YFSETQ. The length of the CDR3 is 13 residues. The V segment lost 4 bases and the J segment 8 bases; nucleotides outside the gene matches: 3.

This clonotype was seen at least ten times. The genes are TRBV24-1 and TRBJ2-2, with D possibly matching TRBD2 (6 bases). The CDR3 totals 17 residues. Germline CDR1 reads KGHDR; CDR2 reads SFDVKD. Trimming pared 9 bases from V and 5 bases from J, leaving 24 bases between. The CDR3 DNA follows: TGTGCCACCCGTCACAGCCGGGAGAAGTACTCTACCGGGGAGCTGTTTTTT. It yields the protein CATRHSREKYSTGELFF.

This clonotype was recorded a few times. This chain uses TRBV4-2 with TRBJ2-7; D gene ambiguous. The germline V and J ends were trimmed by 0 bases and 7 bases, with 10 bases remaining between them. This CDR3 is built from 13 residues. Germline CDR1 reads LGHNA; CDR2 reads YNFKEQ. CDR3 protein: CASSQDPLFEQYF. CDR3 sequence (DNA): TGTGCCAGCAGCCAAGATCCTCTGTTTGAGCAGTACTTC.

Ten or more counts support this clonotype. The genes are TRBV7-3 and TRBJ2-3; 10 bases are shared with TRBD2. The CDR3 is 15 residues long. V lost 5 bases to trimming and J lost 0 bases; unmatched junction nucleotides: 2. Germline CDR1 and CDR2: SGHTA and FQGTGA. CDR3 sequence reads: CASSRTSGSTDTQYF. DNA for the CDR3: TGTGCCAGCAGCCGGACTAGCGGAAGCACAGATACGCAGTATTTT.

The chain employs TRBV27 and TRBJ1-1; 7 bases map to TRBD1. This CDR3 is built from 15 residues. Germline loops: CDR1 MNHEY, CDR2 SMNVEV (reference sequence). V was clipped by 6 bases and J by 2 bases; unmatched bases: 9. In nucleotides, the CDR3 is TGTGCCAGCAGATTCGTAGGGGGCTACAACACTGAAGCTTTCTTT. Its translation: CASRFVGGYNTEAFF.

At least ten counts were recorded for this clonotype. The chain recombines TRBV7-3 with TRBJ2-7, with D possibly being TRBD2 (8 bases). Germline CDR1 and CDR2: SGHTA and FQGTGA. This CDR3 contains 16 residues. Trimming left V 5 bases short and J 7 bases short, with 24 bases between. CDR3 amino acids: CASSPDGQARGGEQYF. CDR3 nucleotides: TGTGCCAGCAGCCCGGACGGACAGGCCCGGGGGGGGGAGCAGTACTTC.

Only a few counts were recorded for this clonotype. The V call is TRBV29-1, the J call TRBJ2-5; D possibly corresponds to TRBD2 (6 bases). The CDR3 loop spans 13 amino acids. The germline V gene has CDR1 SQVTM and CDR2 ANQGSEA. Trimming cost V 3 bases and J 4 bases, with 12 bases left between them. CDR3: CSVDAGRGETQYF. CDR3 sequence (DNA): TGCAGCGTTGACGCGGGGAGAGGAGAGACCCAGTACTTC.

This clonotype was recorded at least ten times. V gene TRBV7-9 combines with J gene TRBJ2-5; D perhaps matches TRBD2 (6 bases). The CDR3 totals 15 residues. CDR1 is SEHNR and CDR2 is FQNEAQ in the germline V gene (reference sequence). Trimming stripped 3 bases from V and 5 bases from J, with 16 bases between. The CDR3 DNA follows: TGTGCCAGCAGCTTGGCAGGAGGGCTTGGGGAGACCCAGTACTTC. Translation gives CASSLAGGLGETQYF.

This rearrangement joins TRBV6-2 or TRBV6-3 to TRBJ1-1; TRBD1 aligns across 8 bases. Germline assignment: CDR1 MNHEY and CDR2 SVGEGT. V shed 5 bases and J 1 base; nucleotides not matched to a gene: 9. The CDR3 covers 16 residues. CDR3 in DNA: TGTGCCAGCAGTGAACCCGGACAGGGCAAGAACACTGAAGCTTTCTTT. Amino acids: CASSEPGQGKNTEAFF.

The J gene is TRBJ2-2, the V gene TRBV11-3; 9 positions agree with TRBD2. The germline gives CDR1 SGHNT, CDR2 YENEEA. The CDR3 sequence is 18 residues long. Trimming cost V 1 base and J 1 base; bases outside gene matches: 7. The CDR3, as DNA: TGTGCCAGCAGCTTAGGGGAAGGGACTAGCCTGAACACCGGGGAGCTGTTTTTT. Protein sequence: CASSLGEGTSLNTGELFF.

This clonotype has a handful of counts. Without the conserved terminal phenylalanine or tryptophan, this CDR3 likely stems from a read error. The rearrangement uses TRBV4-3 and TRBJ1-1; D remains ambiguous. The germline CDR1 and CDR2 sequences are LGHNA and YSLEER. CDR3 length: 15 amino acids. Trimming cost V 0 bases and J 1 base, with 9 bases left between them. The chain's CDR3 is CASSQDWAPNTEAFL. The DNA of the CDR3 is TGCGCCAGCAGCCAAGATTGGGCGCCGAACACTGAAGCTTTCCTT.

There are many counts of this clonotype. The CDR3 DNA reads as TGTGCCAGCAGCTCAGCGACAGGGGTGTGGTATGGCTACACCTTC. Encoded protein: CASSSATGVWYGYTF. The gene calls are TRBV7-9 and TRBJ1-2; 8 bases agree with TRBD1. CDR3 length equals 15 residues. J was trimmed by 5 bases and V by 4 bases; bases with no gene match: 9. The germline V gene encodes CDR1 SEHNR and CDR2 FQNEAQ (reference sequence).

Concerning this clonotype itself: This may stem from a read error, because a much larger clone lies one nucleotide away. The chain combines TRBV24-1 with TRBJ1-5, with TRBD1 identical over 8 bases. The germline V gene encodes CDR1 KGHDR and CDR2 SFDVKD. The CDR3 is 14 residues long. The trim removed 4 bases at V and 6 bases at J, leaving 4 bases unmatched. CDR3 DNA: TGTGCCACCAGTGACAGGGGGCGAGGTCAGCCCCAGCATTTT. As protein: CATSDRGRGQPQHF.

There are many counts of this clonotype. J is TRBJ2-3 and V is TRBV6-1; D is perhaps TRBD2 (6 bases). Germline CDR1 is MNHNS and CDR2 is SASEGT. V was trimmed by 8 bases and J by 2 bases, leaving 14 bases between them. The length of the CDR3 is 14 residues. CDR3 in DNA: TGTGCCAGCCTTAGCGGTGTTTCCACAGATACGCAGTATTTT. It yields the protein CASLSGVSTDTQYF.

This chain uses TRBV27 with TRBJ1-6; TRBD1 agrees at 11 bases. The CDR3 covers 17 residues. The germline CDR1 and CDR2 sequences are MNHEY and SMNVEV (reference sequence). Trimming took 6 bases from V and 1 from J; bases not matched to a gene: 5. DNA of the CDR3: TGTGCCAGCAGCGGACAGGGGGCGGGGTCCTATAATTCACCCCTCCACTTT. Translation: CASSGQGAGSYNSPLHF.

The chain carries TRBV6-1 and TRBJ2-2; no clear D. Germline loops: CDR1 MNHNS, CDR2 SASEGT. The CDR3 loop spans 14 amino acids. V was pared by 5 bases and J by 4 bases, with 11 bases between. CDR3 region: CASSYSEFTGELFF. CDR3 nucleotide sequence: TGTGCCAGCAGTTATTCGGAGTTCACCGGGGAGCTGTTTTTT.

The chain carries TRBV7-3 and TRBJ2-2; D is undetermined. This CDR3 has 15 residues. The germline V gene encodes CDR1 SGHTA and CDR2 FQGTGA. The V gene lost 4 bases and the J gene lost 1 base, with 10 bases spanning the gap. CDR3 in DNA: TGTGCCAGCAGCTCACCGGATCAGAACACCGGGGAGCTGTTTTTT. It encodes CASSSPDQNTGELFF.

There are a few counts of this clonotype. The V gene is TRBV9, the J gene TRBJ1-3, with TRBD1 as a possible D gene (5 bases). This CDR3 has 16 amino acids. The V end lost 0 bases, the J end lost 4 bases, and 14 bases lay between the germline ends. The V gene's germline CDR1 is SGDLS and CDR2 YYNGEE. CDR3 nucleotide sequence: TGTGCCAGCAGCGTAGAGCCCGGGGGTACAGGAAACACCATATATTTT. Translation: CASSVEPGGTGNTIYF.

The chain couples TRBV9 to TRBJ1-1; TRBD1 is a possible D gene (6 bases). The V end was cut by 0 bases, the J end by 1 base, with 16 bases between. This CDR3 comprises 17 residues. CDR1 SGDLS and CDR2 YYNGEE come from the germline V gene. The CDR3, as DNA: TGTGCCAGCAGCGTAGTACCGGGGGGCAGGGGGAACACTGAAGCTTTCTTT. Protein: CASSVVPGGRGNTEAFF.

This clonotype occurred many times. The chain has TRBV28 and TRBJ1-1, with D maybe TRBD1 (5 bases). The CDR3 contains 13 residues. The V gene lost 3 bases and the J gene lost 7 bases, with 12 bases spanning the gap. Per the germline V gene, CDR1 is MDHEN and CDR2 is SYDVKM. The DNA of the CDR3 is TGTGCCAGCAGTTTGCGGGGGGGAATTGAAGCTTTCTTT. Translating it yields CASSLRGGIEAFF.

Note on this clonotype: Being one base from a much bigger clone, this may be a read error. The conserved phenylalanine or tryptophan normally closing the CDR3 is absent here, so this likely arose from a read error. The chain links TRBV11-2 to TRBJ2-1; the D is unclear. Per the germline V gene, CDR1 is SGHAT and CDR2 is FQNNGV. Deletions cut 7 bases from V and 0 bases from J, with 16 bases between. The CDR3 totals 16 residues. Here the CDR3 reads CASTLTTRFSYNEQFL. For the CDR3, the DNA is TGTGCCAGCACCCTGACCACGCGTTTCTCCTACAATGAGCAGTTCCTC.

The rearrangement joins TRBV7-9 to TRBJ1-4; 9 bases align to TRBD1. The ends lost 6 bases at V and 10 bases at J; junction bases unmatched: 6. Germline CDR1 and CDR2: SEHNR and FQNEAQ (reference sequence). The CDR3 totals 13 residues. The CDR3 DNA reads TGTGCCAGCAGTAACAGGGGGCAGGTAAAACTGTTTTTT. It yields the protein CASSNRGQVKLFF. The complete variable domain, with remaining parts taken from reference TRBV7-9 and TRBJ1-4, reads DTGVSQNPRHKITKRGQNVTFRCDPISEHNRLYWYRQTLGQGPEFLTYFQNEAQLEKSRLLSDRFSAERPKGSFSTLEIQRTEQGDSAMYLCASSNRGQVKLFFGSGTQLSVL.

The rearrangement joins TRBV3-1 to TRBJ2-5; the D is unclear. The CDR3 is 16 residues long. Germline-derived CDR1 and CDR2 are LGHDT and YNNKEL (reference sequence). V lost 4 bases and J lost 7, with 22 bases in between. The DNA of the CDR3 is TGTGCCAGCAGCCGCAAGGGCCTAGTACGTAGTGCGACCCAGTACTTC. It translates to CASSRKGLVRSATQYF.